The entry below describes one T cell receptor (beta chain). As originally analysed: Reference gene primers were amplified, and this amplification served to estimate nucleated cell counts. The method was immunoSEQ multiplex PCR; TCRdb's version includes in-frame clones alone and lacks a portion of them. V and J calls plus clone size are reproduced from that table; the DNA served to infer D and trimming. The repertoire holds about 190,000 clones, roughly 81% seen once, with about an eighth in the top ten. Enrolled during active infection, Seattle patients were then followed longitudinally. In germline, CDR1 is MDHEN, CDR2 SYDVKM. The CDR3 runs 12 residues. The ends were cut back, 9 bases at V and 1 base at J, with 9 bases in the middle. The source of the sample is a study of blood T cell repertoires in COVID-19. For the study at large: Samples representing acute and convalescent COVID-19 were sourced from the United States, Italy and Spain. In each case, the material was cDNA or gDNA derived from T cells, B-cell-depleted T cells, or PBMCs.

This rearrangement joins TRBV28 to TRBJ1-2; D remains ambiguous. The sequence was collected from a woman over 75 with COVID-19, enrolled during active disease. The sample comprised peripheral blood. CDR3 sequence: CASRGGNYGYTF. The CDR3 DNA follows: TGTGCCAGTCGCGGCGGTAACTATGGCTACACCTTC.